This T cell receptor (beta chain) was identified in a study of blood T cell repertoires in COVID-19. Measured with immunoSEQ multiplex PCR; TCRdb has only the in-frame clones, and not every one. The table shows tens of thousands of clones, with more than 75% occurring only once. Germline assignment: CDR1 SSHAT and CDR2 FNYEAQ (reference sequence). The CDR3 is 17 residues long. Trimming removed 5 bases from V and 7 bases from J; junction bases left unmatched: 18. This sequence was found in a human donor in a cohort sampled during active COVID-19. The donor label of this sample is uncertain. The chain couples TRBV7-7 to TRBJ1-2; 8 positions agree with TRBD1. The sample taken for sequencing was peripheral blood. CDR3 protein: CASSPFIPGTGGGGYTF. In DNA, the CDR3 is TGTGCCAGCAGCCCATTTATCCCTGGGACAGGTGGAGGTGGCTACACCTTC.